The 20 T cell receptor beta chains presented below share a single source sample, sequenced in a study of blood T cell repertoires in COVID-19. Produced via immunoSEQ multiplex PCR; TCRdb's table is partial and in-frame only. The data contain roughly 73,000 clones, roughly three quarters of them singletons. Material: peripheral blood. The receptors come from an older man with acute or convalescent COVID-19.

The chain recombines TRBV28 with TRBJ1-5, with 7 bases matching TRBD1. The CDR3 is made up of 14 amino acids. CDR1 is MDHEN, CDR2 SYDVKM, per germline. J lost 5 bases, V lost 5 bases, and 6 bases had no gene match. The CDR3 coding sequence is TGTGCCAGCAGTCCCGGACAGGCACATCAGCCCCAGCATTTT. Translating gives CASSPGQAHQPQHF.

J is TRBJ1-3 and V is TRBV10-3; D unresolved. The V and J ends lost 6 bases and 0 bases respectively, with 6 bases between them. The CDR3 extends over 13 amino acids. Per the germline V gene, CDR1 is ENHRY and CDR2 is SYGVKD. The CDR3 loop reads CAIRPSSGNTIYF. The CDR3, as DNA: TGTGCCATCAGACCCAGCTCTGGAAACACCATATATTTT.

The chain uses TRBV19 and TRBJ2-2, with D possibly being TRBD1 (7 bases). The germline CDR1 and CDR2 sequences are LNHDA and SQIVND (reference sequence). The CDR3 consists of 15 residues. Trimming removed 1 base from V and 9 bases from J, with 15 bases in between. CDR3 sequence: CASSIGTGRGRELFF. CDR3 nucleotide sequence: TGTGCCAGTAGTATAGGGACAGGCCGCGGGAGGGAGCTGTTTTTT.

This clone was detected a few times. The V and J genes are TRBV5-1 and TRBJ2-1; D is ambiguous. Germline V CDR1 and CDR2: SGHRS, YFSETQ. The ends were cut back, 0 bases at V and 2 bases at J, with 9 bases in the middle. The length of the CDR3 is 15 residues. The CDR3 coding sequence is TGCGCCAGCAGCTTGGACAGTGTTGCCTACAATGAGCAGTTCTTC. Its protein product is CASSLDSVAYNEQFF.

The genes are TRBV18 and TRBJ2-1; the match to TRBD2 covers 9 bases. J gave up 0 bases and V 5 bases, and 2 bases lay outside the gene matches. Looked up from germline, CDR1 is KGHSH and CDR2 is LQKENI. The CDR3 totals 15 residues. The CDR3 bases are TGTGCCAGCTCAGGTAGCGGGAGCTCCTACAATGAGCAGTTCTTC. Its protein is CASSGSGSSYNEQFF.

The gene calls are TRBV19 and TRBJ1-1, with D possibly matching TRBD1 (6 bases). Germline V lookup: CDR1 LNHDA, CDR2 SQIVND (reference sequence). V lost 7 bases and J lost 11, with 17 bases in between. The CDR3 length is 12 residues. The CDR3 loop reads CASMDPPQGAFF. CDR3 nucleotides: TGTGCCAGTATGGACCCACCTCAGGGGGCTTTCTTT.

V is TRBV19 and J is TRBJ1-1; D may be TRBD1 (6 bases). CDR3 size: 14 residues. V was clipped by 4 bases and J by 4 bases, with 13 bases between them. Germline values: CDR1 LNHDA, CDR2 SQIVND (reference sequence). CDR3 DNA sequence: TGTGCCAGTAGTAGCAGGGGATGGGTCACTGAAGCTTTCTTT. Protein: CASSSRGWVTEAFF.

The chain recombines TRBV18 with TRBJ2-1; D is undetermined. The CDR3 has 15 amino acids. V was pared by 6 bases and J by 1 base, with 13 bases between. CDR1 KGHSH and CDR2 LQKENI come from the germline V gene. The CDR3, as DNA: TGTGCCAGCTCCCCGCCCAGCGAGTCCTACAATGAGCAGTTCTTC. Its translation: CASSPPSESYNEQFF.

The genes are TRBV19 and TRBJ1-5, with 7 bases aligning to TRBD1. Germline loops: CDR1 LNHDA, CDR2 SQIVND (reference sequence). Trimming at V came to 7 bases and at J to 0 bases, leaving 6 bases not matched to a gene. The CDR3 has 15 residues. CDR3 sequence: CASTLRQGSNQPQHF. The CDR3 DNA reads as TGTGCCAGTACCCTCCGACAGGGTAGCAATCAGCCCCAGCATTTT.

The count of this clone is one. The chain uses TRBV5-1 and TRBJ2-1, with TRBD2 identical over 11 bases. Germline V gene data show CDR1 as SGHRS and CDR2 as YFSETQ. This CDR3 has 14 residues. The ends lost 1 base at V and 7 bases at J; junction bases unmatched: 1. In DNA form, the CDR3 reads TGCGCCAGCAGCTTGATAGCGGGAGGGAATGAGCAGTTCTTC. It is translated as CASSLIAGGNEQFF. Full variable domain (remainder filled in from reference TRBV5-1 and TRBJ2-1): KAGVTQTPRYLIKTRGQQVTLSCSPISGHRSVSWYQQTPGQGLQFLFEYFSETQRNKGNFPGRFSGRQFSNSRSEMNVSTLELGDSALYLCASSLIAGGNEQFFGPGTRLTVL.

The chain has TRBV3-1 (or the pseudogene TRBV3-2) and TRBJ2-5; the match to TRBD2 covers 11 bases. CDR3 length: 15 amino acids. V lost 1 base, J lost 5 bases, and 3 bases stayed unmatched. The V gene's germline CDR1 is LGHDT and CDR2 YNNKEL (reference sequence). This CDR3 is CASSQALAGVETQYF. The CDR3 DNA sequence: TGTGCCAGCAGCCAAGCACTAGCGGGAGTGGAGACCCAGTACTTC.

Notes on this clone: The same CDR3 is also encoded by other DNA sequences in this sample. The chain couples TRBV14 to TRBJ1-2; D is uncertain. The CDR3 runs 13 residues. Germline lookup yields CDR1 SGHDN and CDR2 FVKESK. V dropped 1 base and J dropped 7 bases, with 10 bases sitting between them. The DNA for the CDR3 is TGTGCCAGCAGCCAAGGCCCGCGAGGTGGCTACACCTTC. This sequence encodes CASSQGPRGGYTF.

The genes are TRBV19 and TRBJ1-5, with D unclear. The germline CDR1 and CDR2 sequences are LNHDA and SQIVND (reference sequence). V gave up 4 bases and J gave up 4 bases, with 11 bases separating them. The CDR3 covers 14 residues. The CDR3 sequence is CASSRYTSNQPQHF. The CDR3 coding sequence is TGTGCCAGTAGTAGGTATACATCGAATCAGCCCCAGCATTTT.

This chain links TRBV11-3 with TRBJ2-7, with 9 nucleotides matching TRBD1. Germline assignment: CDR1 SGHNT and CDR2 YENEEA. This CDR3 is 13 amino acids long. Trimming removed 5 bases from V and 4 bases from J; junction bases left unmatched: 3. This CDR3 reads CASSQGQGYEQYF. The CDR3 DNA reads TGTGCCAGCAGCCAGGGACAGGGTTACGAGCAGTACTTC. The full variable domain, completed using reference TRBV11-3 and TRBJ2-7, is EAGVVQSPRYKIIEKKQPVAFWCNPISGHNTLYWYLQNLGQGPELLIRYENEEAVDDSQLPKDRFSAERLKGVDSTLKIQPAELGDSAVYLCASSQGQGYEQYFGPGTRLTVT.

The table lists this clone with a few counts. The chain links TRBV7-3 to TRBJ2-2, with unresolved D. Deletions cut 5 bases from V and 4 bases from J, with 14 bases between. CDR3 length: 15 amino acids. Germline-derived CDR1 and CDR2 are SGHTA and FQGTGA. CDR3 nucleotides: TGTGCCAGCAGCCCAAACGGTGCCACCACCGGGGAGCTGTTTTTT. Its translation: CASSPNGATTGELFF.

The chain employs TRBV5-6 and TRBJ2-1; weak D call: TRBD2 (6 bases). V lost 0 bases and J lost 4, with 11 bases in between. The CDR3 loop spans 15 amino acids. Germline-derived CDR1 and CDR2 are SGHDT and YYEEEE. The CDR3 loop is CASSLASESYNEQFF. The CDR3 bases are TGTGCCAGCAGCTTGGCTAGCGAGTCATACAATGAGCAGTTCTTC.

CDR3 in amino acids: CASSLLRRGPVEQFF. Here the CDR3 DNA reads TGTGCCAGCAGCTTACTGAGGAGAGGGCCGGTTGAGCAGTTCTTC. The chain links TRBV7-2 to TRBJ2-1, with TRBD2 as a possible D gene (5 bases). V was shortened by 2 bases and J by 9 bases, with 17 bases between the two germline ends. The germline gives CDR1 SGHTA, CDR2 FQGNSA. The CDR3 runs 15 residues.

The rearrangement joins TRBV24-1 to TRBJ2-3; weak D call: TRBD1 (6 bases). Germline V gene lookup returns CDR1 KGHDR and CDR2 SFDVKD. The CDR3 runs to 15 residues. V lost 12 bases and J lost 4, with 22 bases in between. CDR3 DNA: TGTGCCCCCCGTCCGAGGTCAGGGGTGGCAGATACGCAGTATTTT. The encoded protein is CAPRPRSGVADTQYF.

The rearrangement joins TRBV19 to TRBJ1-5; TRBD1 matches at 7 bases. The CDR3 contains 15 residues. Germline V lookup: CDR1 LNHDA, CDR2 SQIVND (reference sequence). V gave up 7 bases and J gave up 3 bases; unmatched junction bases: 9. CDR3 nucleotide sequence: TGTGCCAGTAAGTTCGGACAGGCCTTCAATCAGCCCCAGCATTTT. As protein: CASKFGQAFNQPQHF.

The J gene is TRBJ2-4, the V gene TRBV5-8, with 7 nucleotides matching TRBD2. V shed 0 bases, J shed 8 bases, and the junction held 8 bases outside the gene matches. Germline values: CDR1 SGHTS, CDR2 YDEGEE. The CDR3 has 15 amino acids. The CDR3 loop reads CASSLAGGGEYIQYF. The CDR3 DNA reads as TGTGCCAGCAGCTTGGCTGGCGGGGGAGAGTACATTCAGTACTTC.